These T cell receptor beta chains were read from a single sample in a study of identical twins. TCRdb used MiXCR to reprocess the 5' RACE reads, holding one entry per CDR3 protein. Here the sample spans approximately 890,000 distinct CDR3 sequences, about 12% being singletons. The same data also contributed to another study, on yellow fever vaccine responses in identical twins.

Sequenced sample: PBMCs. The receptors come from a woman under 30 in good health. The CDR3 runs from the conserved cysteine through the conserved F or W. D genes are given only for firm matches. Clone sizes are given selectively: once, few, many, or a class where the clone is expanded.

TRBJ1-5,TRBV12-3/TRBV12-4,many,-,TGTGCCAGCGCCTTAGATCAGCCCCAGCATTTT,CASALDQPQHF
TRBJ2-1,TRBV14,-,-,TGTGCCAGCAGCCAACCACAATTGGCGGACAATGAGCAGTTCTTC,CASSQPQLADNEQFF
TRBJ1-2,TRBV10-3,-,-,TGTGCCATCAGTAAGGAAGGATTAGGGGACTATGGCTACACCTTC,CAISKEGLGDYGYTF
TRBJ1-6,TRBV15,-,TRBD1,TGTGCTACCGGGACAGCGAATTCACCCCTCCACTTT,CATGTANSPLHF
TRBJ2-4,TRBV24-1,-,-,TGTGCCACCAGTGATTCCCTGTCCAAAAACATTCAGTACTTC,CATSDSLSKNIQYF
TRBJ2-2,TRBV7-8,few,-,TGTGCCAGCAGCTTAGGCCCCGCGGCCGGGGAGCTGTTTTTT,CASSLGPAAGELFF
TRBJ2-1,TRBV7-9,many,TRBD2,TGTGCCAGCAGCGATTATAGCGGGGGGGCCTACAATGAGCAGTTCTTC,CASSDYSGGAYNEQFF
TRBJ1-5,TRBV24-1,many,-,TGTGCCACCAGTGATCCGGGAAATAATCAGCCCCAGCATTTT,CATSDPGNNQPQHF
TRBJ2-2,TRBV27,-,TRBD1,TGTGCCAGCAGTTTATCCTGGACCGGGACAGGGGGCACCGGGGAGCTGTTTTTT,CASSLSWTGTGGTGELFF
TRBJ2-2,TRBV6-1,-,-,TGTGCCAGCAGACTTAGACAGGAACTCACCGGGGAGCTGTTTTTT,CASRLRQELTGELFF
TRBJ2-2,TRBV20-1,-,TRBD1,TGCAGTGCTAGATTGGGGGACAGGGCTGACGCCGGGGAGCTGTTTTTT,CSARLGDRADAGELFF
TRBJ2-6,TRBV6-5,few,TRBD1,TGTGCCAGCAGTTTCCGACCCTACAGGGGAAAGGCCAACGTCCTGACTTTC,CASSFRPYRGKANVLTF
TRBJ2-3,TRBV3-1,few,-,TGTGCCAGCAGCCCCACTTGGGGGAACACAGATACGCAGTATTTT,CASSPTWGNTDTQYF
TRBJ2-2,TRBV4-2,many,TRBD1,TGTGCCAGCAGCCAAACAGGGGGTGGCAACACCGGGGAGCTGTTTTTT,CASSQTGGGNTGELFF
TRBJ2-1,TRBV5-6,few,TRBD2,TGTGCCAGCAGCTTCTACGTCGGACTAGCGGGAGTGAATACAGACAATGAGCAGTTCTTC,CASSFYVGLAGVNTDNEQFF
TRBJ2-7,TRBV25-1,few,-,TGTGCCAGCAGTGAATTCGAGAGCTCCTACGAGCAGTACTTC,CASSEFESSYEQYF
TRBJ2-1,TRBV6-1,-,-,TGTGCCAGCAGTGAATTCGGGGGACAGAGGGATGAGCAGTTCTTC,CASSEFGGQRDEQFF
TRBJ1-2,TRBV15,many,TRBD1,TGTGCCACCAGCGGTGGGACAGGGAGTCCAAACTATGGCTACACCTTC,CATSGGTGSPNYGYTF
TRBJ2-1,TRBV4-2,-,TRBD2,TGTGCCAGCAGCCACGGGGTAGCGGGAGGATCATACAATGAGCAGTTCTTC,CASSHGVAGGSYNEQFF
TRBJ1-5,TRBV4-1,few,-,TGCGCCAGCAGCCAAGCCCCAGCGCAGGCGCCCCAGCATTTT,CASSQAPAQAPQHF
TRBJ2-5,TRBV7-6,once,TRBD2,TGTGCCAGCAGCCCCCCGGGGGGGGCCCGTGGTGAGACCCAGTACTTC,CASSPPGGARGETQYF
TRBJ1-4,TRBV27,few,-,TGTGCCAGCAGTTTATCCTTCAGGAATGAAAAACTGTTTTTT,CASSLSFRNEKLFF
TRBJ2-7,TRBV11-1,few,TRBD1,TGTGCCAGCAGCTTACCGGACAGGCCCGAGCAGTACTTC,CASSLPDRPEQYF
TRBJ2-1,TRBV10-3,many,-,TGTGCCATCATGCCCGCTGCTCGAGACTCACCCGGAGGCAATGAGCAGTTCTTC,CAIMPAARDSPGGNEQFF
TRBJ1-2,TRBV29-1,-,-,TGCAGCGTGGAAGTGGACATGGACGGCTACACCTTC,CSVEVDMDGYTF
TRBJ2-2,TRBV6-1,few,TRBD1,TGTGCCAGCAGTGAAGTAGGGAGACAGGGGGCCGACGCCGCCGGGGAGCTGTTTTTT,CASSEVGRQGADAAGELFF